This TCR beta chain originates from a study of glioma-infiltrating T cells. Regarding the study as a whole: Only very few CDR3 sequences appeared in both tissue and blood. Tissue-blood divergence was below expectation in non-neoplastic patients, above in gliomas.

On this clonotype itself: Its antigen is not identified. The junction departs from germline at one end; a sequencing error may be responsible.

The iRepertoire nested amplicon-rescue multiplex PCR amplified TCR alpha and beta CDR3s from RNA. Input was roughly 100-450 ng of tissue mRNA or PBMC total RNA. A single record per CDR3 protein comes from TCRdb applying MiXCR to the multiplex PCR reads. The sample lists about 130,000 distinct CDR3 sequences, approximately 25% occurring once. Germline values: CDR1 SGHTA, CDR2 FQGNSA. CDR3 length equals 16 residues. This chain connects TRBV7-2 to TRBJ2-3; D call uncertain. Material for sequencing was glioma tissue, nonneoplastic brain tissue, or PBMCs (not recorded which). This receptor was taken from a human donor with low-grade glioma or glioblastoma, undergoing nonglioma brain surgery, or in good health (not recorded which). Written as DNA, the CDR3 is TGTGCCAGCCGCTTAGAACATCGGTCTAGAGCAAATACGCAGTATTTT. Its translation is CASRLEHRSRANTQYF.